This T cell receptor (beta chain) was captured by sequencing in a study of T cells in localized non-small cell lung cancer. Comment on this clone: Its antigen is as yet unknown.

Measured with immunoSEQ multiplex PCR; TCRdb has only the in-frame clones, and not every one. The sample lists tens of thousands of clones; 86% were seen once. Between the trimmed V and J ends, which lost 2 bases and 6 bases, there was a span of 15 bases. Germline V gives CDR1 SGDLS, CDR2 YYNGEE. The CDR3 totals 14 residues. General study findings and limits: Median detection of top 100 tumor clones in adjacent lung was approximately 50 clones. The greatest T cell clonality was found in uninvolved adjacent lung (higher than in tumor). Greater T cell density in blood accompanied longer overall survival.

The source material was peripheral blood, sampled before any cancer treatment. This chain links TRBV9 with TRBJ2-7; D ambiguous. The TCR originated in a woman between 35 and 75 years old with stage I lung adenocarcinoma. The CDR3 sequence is CASSVQSSGGEQYF. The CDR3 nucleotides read TGTGCCAGCAGCGTTCAGTCATCCGGTGGCGAGCAGTACTTC.